These T cell receptor beta chains were read from a single sample in a study of shared clonotypes between healthy human individuals. TCRdb keeps only in-frame clones here, not all; method: immunoSEQ multiplex PCR. The top ten clones hold approximately 0.45% of a sample with around 1.5 million clones, roughly 98% of them seen once. Material: naive CD4+ T cells sorted from blood. The receptors shown here come from a man aged 25-40 years in good health. Each CDR3 is given with its conserved first and last residue. The order of the fields is V gene, J gene, clone size, D gene, CDR3 DNA, CDR3 protein. A D gene is named only where the DNA matches it firmly. Size values are once, few and many counts, or a class for expanded clones, and some rows have none.

v_call: TRBV7-2
j_call: TRBJ2-4
clone_size: NA
d_call: NA
cdr3_nt: TGTGCCAGCAGCCCAAGGACAGCACTAGCCAAAAACATTCAGTACTTC
cdr3_aa: CASSPRTALAKNIQYF

v_call: TRBV13
j_call: TRBJ2-7
clone_size: NA
d_call: NA
cdr3_nt: TGTGCCAGCAGCCATTCCGCCCTCGGTTACGAGCAGTACTTC
cdr3_aa: CASSHSALGYEQYF

v_call: TRBV11-2
j_call: TRBJ2-2
clone_size: NA
d_call: TRBD2
cdr3_nt: TGTGCCAGCAGAAGACCGGGACTAGCGAGGAACACCGGGGAGCTGTTTTTT
cdr3_aa: CASRRPGLARNTGELFF

v_call: TRBV29-1
j_call: TRBJ2-7
clone_size: NA
d_call: TRBD2
cdr3_nt: TGCAGCGCCTATACGGGGGGTGAACAGTACTTC
cdr3_aa: CSAYTGGEQYF

v_call: TRBV7-2
j_call: TRBJ1-1
clone_size: NA
d_call: NA
cdr3_nt: TGTGCCAGCAGCTTAGACGGGATAGGAGCTTTCTTT
cdr3_aa: CASSLDGIGAFF

v_call: TRBV7-9
j_call: TRBJ2-5
clone_size: NA
d_call: NA
cdr3_nt: TGTGCCAGCACCCCCCCGAGGGGGGCATCAGAGACCCAGTACTTC
cdr3_aa: CASTPPRGASETQYF

v_call: TRBV11-2
j_call: TRBJ2-7
clone_size: NA
d_call: TRBD2
cdr3_nt: TGTGCCAGCAGCTCGTGGACTAGCGGGCGCTACGAGCAGTACTTC
cdr3_aa: CASSSWTSGRYEQYF

v_call: TRBV28
j_call: TRBJ2-1
clone_size: NA
d_call: TRBD2
cdr3_nt: TGTGCCAGCAGTCTGAGGAGCGGGAGGAATGAGCAGTTCTTC
cdr3_aa: CASSLRSGRNEQFF

v_call: TRBV4-1
j_call: TRBJ1-1
clone_size: once
d_call: NA
cdr3_nt: TGCGCCAGCAGCCAAGTAGAGGCCTCGAATACTGAAGCTTTCTTT
cdr3_aa: CASSQVEASNTEAFF

v_call: TRBV10-3
j_call: TRBJ2-4
clone_size: NA
d_call: NA
cdr3_nt: TGTGCCATCAGCCACGTCCTAGCCAAAAACATTCAGTACTTC
cdr3_aa: CAISHVLAKNIQYF

v_call: TRBV19
j_call: TRBJ2-6
clone_size: once
d_call: NA
cdr3_nt: TGTGCCGTACCTACGGGGGCGCAGGGGGCCAACGTCCTGACTTTC
cdr3_aa: CAVPTGAQGANVLTF

v_call: TRBV18
j_call: TRBJ2-1
clone_size: NA
d_call: TRBD2
cdr3_nt: TGTGCCAGCTCACCAGTAGCGGGCGACGCCGGAAATGAGCAGTTCTTC
cdr3_aa: CASSPVAGDAGNEQFF

v_call: TRBV28
j_call: TRBJ2-3
clone_size: NA
d_call: NA
cdr3_nt: TGTGCCAGCAGTGAAACGGGAGATACGCAGTATTTT
cdr3_aa: CASSETGDTQYF

v_call: TRBV29-1
j_call: TRBJ2-5
clone_size: NA
d_call: TRBD1
cdr3_nt: TGCAGCGTCAAAAGACAGGGGCGGGAGACCCAGTACTTC
cdr3_aa: CSVKRQGRETQYF

v_call: TRBV4-1
j_call: TRBJ1-2
clone_size: NA
d_call: TRBD1
cdr3_nt: TGCGCCAGCAGCCAAGTAGCGGGACAGAAGAATGGCTACACCTTC
cdr3_aa: CASSQVAGQKNGYTF

v_call: TRBV5-1
j_call: TRBJ2-1
clone_size: NA
d_call: NA
cdr3_nt: TGCGCCAGCACCCGGGGAAGCGTTCCCTCCTACAATGAGCAGTTCTTC
cdr3_aa: CASTRGSVPSYNEQFF

v_call: TRBV5-6
j_call: TRBJ2-3
clone_size: NA
d_call: NA
cdr3_nt: TGTGCCAGCAGCTTGGGGAGCTCAGATACGCAGTATTTT
cdr3_aa: CASSLGSSDTQYF

v_call: TRBV7-3
j_call: TRBJ2-7
clone_size: NA
d_call: NA
cdr3_nt: TGTGCCAGCAGCTTACGCAGGGTCTCGGGTAGGTACGAGCAGTACTTC
cdr3_aa: CASSLRRVSGRYEQYF

v_call: TRBV7-2
j_call: TRBJ2-1
clone_size: NA
d_call: NA
cdr3_nt: TGTGCCAGCAGCTTGTCCGGGAACTCCTACAATGAGCAGTTCTTC
cdr3_aa: CASSLSGNSYNEQFF

v_call: TRBV27
j_call: TRBJ2-1
clone_size: NA
d_call: TRBD1
cdr3_nt: TGTGCCAGCAGTTTGCCAGGGGGTTGGGAGCAGTTCTTC
cdr3_aa: CASSLPGGWEQFF

v_call: TRBV29-1
j_call: TRBJ2-7
clone_size: NA
d_call: NA
cdr3_nt: TGCAGCGTTGACCTACGGCAGGGGGGGTTCTCCTACGAGCAGTACTTC
cdr3_aa: CSVDLRQGGFSYEQYF